This TCR beta chain was sequenced for a study of beta chain features in type 1 diabetes. A note on this clone: Antigen: not known.

The germline V gene encodes CDR1 SGHTA and CDR2 FQGTGA. Trimming took 5 bases from V and 3 from J; bases not matched to a gene: 8. The CDR3 spans 16 residues. Expressed TCRB transcripts were sequenced because the entire RNA isolate underwent reverse transcription. Clones were sequenced by immunoSEQ multiplex PCR, and TCRdb holds only the in-frame ones, with some missing. The data contain fewer than 550,000 clones, roughly 11% of them singletons. Study-wide findings and caveats: Across patients, naive, central memory and Treg TCRB repertoires exhibited apparently greater similarity than was observed across healthy donors.

This clonotype was obtained from a woman younger than 30 in good health. The chain joins TRBV7-3 to TRBJ2-2, with 8 bases identical to TRBD2. Material for sequencing was naive CD4+ T cells from blood. In nucleotides, the CDR3 is TGTGCCAGCAGCACTACTAGCGGTGATTACACCGGGGAGCTGTTTTTT. It is translated as CASSTTSGDYTGELFF.